This TCR beta chain was retrieved from a study of cytomegalovirus exposure and HLA in healthy donors (dated by TCRdb to 2016 to 2017). Concerning the study at large: In an earlier analysis of approximately 500 of the donors, around 300 Gb of sequence data and 117 million unique TCR beta sequences from 150 million to 200 million T cells were reported. In a later genetic analysis, genome-wide SNP genotypes for about three fifths of the 666 donors were used, and that subset was treated as a discovery cohort. In a later analysis, previously published TCR beta repertoires from several hundred donors were re-analyzed and high-resolution HLA genotyping was added so that TCR occurrence patterns could be studied. Because of strong linkage in the cohort, 5 or 6 DR-DQ haplotypes were treated as single units for association and clustering. Among 350 to 400 genotyped donors of the cohort, an average of roughly 240,000 unique TCR beta nucleotide sequences were sequenced per donor, approximately 20% of them non-productive. Typing coverage differed by locus: A, B, C, DRB1 and DQB1 were typed in about 620-630 donors, DQA1 in 500 to 550, DPA1 in nearly 610, and DPB1 in approximately 450. The study aimed to test whether cataloging public T cell receptors could reveal signatures of past pathogen exposure. To predict cytomegalovirus infection status, the study brought together high-throughput TCR immunosequencing, statistical association of individual TCRs with disease status, and machine learning. Among the approximately 420 genotyped donors, around 79% belonged to the genetic ancestry cluster associated with self-reported Caucasian donors. Donor age, sex, ethnicity and CMV serostatus were compiled alongside the repertoire data. Using immunosequencing, the study profiled T cell repertoires from about 620 subjects and related those repertoires to cytomegalovirus serostatus. All discovery cohort repertoires had been generated using a single sequencing platform. Both class I and class II loci were covered by HLA typing, at four-digit resolution. Rather than using new phenotypic data, the later analysis identified candidate immune exposures from TCR beta sequences and from how often those sequences occurred across donors. An early release that covered several hundred HLA-typed donors contained around 300 gigabases of sequencing data and 85 million to 100 million unique TCR sequences. A separate validation cohort of approximately 120 different subjects was used in addition to the roughly 640-subject first cohort. An earlier analysis of around 580 of the donors used high-throughput TCR beta sequencing to judge whether each TCR beta V gene segment behaved as functional or pseudogenic. Overall study results and their limits: The presence/absence analyses assumed that sequencing depth was roughly uniform across donors, and that assumption may not be true. Because counts were too low, more than 15 rarely observed V segments, including chromosome 9 orphons, were excluded from the earlier analysis of 587 of the donors. A later genetic analysis associated a missense DCLRE1C variant with V-gene and J-gene trimming of TCR beta chains, and an independent cohort replicated the association. The study listed 150 to 200 TCR beta chains as associated with cytomegalovirus. Across donors, most TCR sequences were observed very rarely, whereas some public TCRs were present in many individuals. At a false discovery rate of 0.05, a later analysis linked about 16,000 TCR beta sequences to specific HLA alleles. Immune exposure information for the cohort was limited to CMV serostatus. Only TCR beta chains were sequenced in this cohort, and the absence of alpha or paired-chain data limited detectable features. When HLA alleles, especially DR and DQ, strongly co-occurred, attributing TCR associations to individual alleles was difficult. Because HLA typing was unavailable for some donors at each locus, only the typed subset was used in association tests. A further reported finding was that TCR beta sequences accurately predicted the HLA-A and HLA-B alleles for most subjects in the first cohort. In a later analysis, TCR association rates were found to vary across HLA loci, with the most associated TCRs seen for DRB1 alleles and the fewest for HLA-C alleles. In a later analysis, HLA-associated TCR beta chains were found to be more clonally expanded and to have lower generation probabilities than equally common non-associated chains. Most CMV-associated TCR beta chains appeared to be HLA-restricted in a later analysis, and the HLA associations seemed to be driven largely by CMV exposure. Three of the identified cytomegalovirus-associated TCR beta chains were confirmed in vitro to be specific for cytomegalovirus antigens. According to a later genetic analysis, donors in an Asian-associated ancestry cluster had fewer N-insertions in productive TCRs than the approximately 610-donor mean. The authors suggested that the approach could potentially be extended to other disease states and immunological phenotypes. A later analysis reported that several top co-occurrence clusters appeared linked to parvovirus B19, influenza, CMV and Epstein-Barr virus. The classifier was reported to diagnose cytomegalovirus status with high specificity and sensitivity in both the original and validation cohorts. A group of highly shared sequence variants was considered likely to be a technical artifact of the sequencing pipeline. An earlier analysis of around 600 of the donors showed that most TCR beta V segments appeared in productive rearrangements either about 87% or about 30% of the time, which broadly matched IMGT annotations. Correlated functional status among segregating V segments might reflect linkage disequilibrium, but an unknown experimental factor could not be ruled out.

In the case of this clone: Which antigen it targets is not known. Base-call qualities are not available, and no considerably larger clone is one nucleotide away.

In total, approximately 690 healthy bone marrow donors made up the cohort. Cohort members were all nominally healthy when sampled, although unrecorded immune exposures were likely present. The donor tested CMV seropositive, placing the donor among the roughly 270 seropositive members of the cohort. Every donor gave a peripheral blood sample, and the peripheral blood mononuclear cells from that sample were used for TCR beta sequencing. The Qiagen DNeasy Blood Extraction Kit was used to extract genomic DNA from the blood cell samples. Preparation of the library involved the immunoSEQ multiplex PCR assay. For the multiplex PCR, a mixture combining 60 forward primers for TCR Vbeta segments and 13 reverse primers for TCR Jbeta segments was used. The CDR3 region of rearranged TCR beta genes was amplified from genomic DNA with a multiplex PCR assay. On the Illumina HiSeq System, the amplified TCR beta libraries were sequenced as 87-base-pair reads. Processing in the source paper ran as follows. In a later analysis, tens of millions of unique TCR beta chains were counted across the 500 to 700 repertoires, and roughly 11 million of these chains were shared by at least two donors. Raw reads were error-corrected and collapsed into unique sequences by a nearest-neighbor algorithm in which closely related sequences were merged to remove PCR and sequencing errors. CDR3 sequences were aligned to IMGT reference sequences to assign V, D and J gene segments. For a sequence to be retained, a match of at least six nucleotides to both a V gene segment and a J gene segment was required. Rearrangements were called productive when the CDR3 lacked stop codons and stayed in frame with V and J; all others were non-productive. CDR3 was defined by IMGT convention, running from the second conserved V-encoded cysteine to the conserved J-encoded phenylalanine. The earlier analysis of 587 of the donors excluded sequences that lacked an unambiguous match to a single V gene segment. An earlier analysis of several hundred of the donors called V segments functional above 56.7% productive rearrangements and segregating when the between-donor standard deviation exceeded 5%. A statistical classification framework was built for diagnosing cytomegalovirus status from the catalog of TCR beta chain sequences. V and J gene assignment, in a later analysis, came from comparing TCR nucleotide sequences with IMGT/GENE-DB human TR gene sequences. Using the TCRdist pipeline, a later analysis assigned CDR3 sequences along with most-parsimonious VDJ recombination scenarios. A later analysis defined each TCR beta chain by its CDR3 amino acid sequence plus V-gene family, and excluded reads lacking a unique V-gene family. To address suspected cross-contamination and a sequencing artifact, a later analysis removed some 620 highly shared, low-generation-probability nucleotide sequences. In a later analysis, a clonal expansion index was calculated for each public chain from normalized within-repertoire ranks of inferred template counts. In a later analysis, generation probabilities were computed with a VDJ recombination model fitted to out-of-frame rearrangements, and the resulting probabilities were checked against IGoR. In a later analysis, hypergeometric tests were used to score TCR-TCR, TCR-HLA and TCR-CMV co-occurrence, with a repertoire-size bias correction applied to TCR pairs. In a later analysis, false discovery rates were estimated by permuting HLA or CMV assignments 20 times. In a later analysis, co-occurring TCRs were grouped with DBSCAN, and TCRdist sequence similarity was added when clustering was performed within HLA-allele-positive subsets. Co-occurrence clustering excluded repertoires with fewer than 30,000 or more than 120,000 public chains, plus five with anomalous nucleotide sharing. The table was pulled from immuneACCESS by TCRdb, which kept in-frame rearrangements only. Such tables lose some clones; where checked, under half of the loss comes from unresolved V genes, and the rest has no known cause. For V, J and clone size, that table is used; D and trimming come from the DNA. Across this sample there are about 200,000 clones, with 70% seen only once. The leading ten clones occupy approximately 2.5% of the sample.

This TCR was recovered from a man aged 35-49 years in good health and CMV-seropositive. Material for sequencing was PBMCs.

The bases are TGTGCCATCAGTGAGGGACAGAACTATGGCTACACCTTC. Translated, this is CAISEGQNYGYTF. In this chain, TRBV10-3 is recombined with TRBJ1-2; possibly the D gene is TRBD1, per 6 matching bases. The V end loses 2 bases and the J end loses 2 bases, and a stretch of 6 bases separates them. Based on the germline V gene, the CDR1 and CDR2 sequences are ENHRY and SYGVKD. Reading from cysteine to phenylalanine, the CDR3 counts 13 amino acids. The only DNA kept is the CDR3, 39 bases in frame from the first base.